This is a list of T cell receptor beta chains from one sample in a study of T cells in Graves' hyperthyroidism and ophthalmopathy. One entry per CDR3 protein, called by TCRdb with MiXCR from the multiplex PCR reads. The sample yields approximately 700,000 distinct CDR3 sequences, over 15% seen once. Material for sequencing was blood. The source of these receptors is a man aged 18 to 29 with Graves' hyperthyroidism. CDR3s include the opening cysteine and the closing phenylalanine or tryptophan. The D gene is left open where the match is weak. The listing skips clone size in some rows; elsewhere it reads once, few, many or a size class.

D gene: -
clone size: few
V gene: TRBV24-1
J gene: TRBJ2-3
CDR3 protein: CATSDPTSTDTQYF
CDR3 DNA: TGTGCCACCAGTGATCCCACAAGCACAGATACGCAGTATTTT

D gene: -
clone size: many
V gene: TRBV7-9
J gene: TRBJ1-1
CDR3 protein: CASSLLGTNTEAFF
CDR3 DNA: TGTGCCAGCAGCTTATTAGGGACCAACACTGAAGCTTTCTTT

D gene: TRBD2
clone size: -
V gene: TRBV24-1
J gene: TRBJ2-1
CDR3 protein: CATSDLGTSGYNEQFF
CDR3 DNA: TGTGCCACCAGTGATTTAGGGACTAGCGGATACAATGAGCAGTTCTTC

D gene: -
clone size: many
V gene: TRBV11-3
J gene: TRBJ1-1
CDR3 protein: CASSHRGPTPTEQAFF
CDR3 DNA: TGTGCCAGCAGCCATAGGGGTCCCACCCCTACTGAGCAAGCTTTCTTT

D gene: -
clone size: few
V gene: TRBV29-1
J gene: TRBJ1-5
CDR3 protein: CSVEQGSNQPQHF
CDR3 DNA: TGCAGCGTTGAACAAGGGAGCAATCAGCCCCAGCATTTT

D gene: -
clone size: once
V gene: TRBV11-2
J gene: TRBJ2-5
CDR3 protein: CASSSSFGERETQYF
CDR3 DNA: TGTGCCAGCAGCTCATCTTTCGGGGAGCGGGAGACCCAGTACTTC

D gene: -
clone size: many
V gene: TRBV11-1
J gene: TRBJ2-2
CDR3 protein: CASSSRGQGKTGELFF
CDR3 DNA: TGTGCCAGCAGCTCCCGGGGCCAGGGGAAAACCGGGGAGCTGTTTTTT

D gene: -
clone size: many
V gene: TRBV2
J gene: TRBJ1-1
CDR3 protein: CASRADSLNTEAFF
CDR3 DNA: TGTGCCAGCAGAGCGGACAGCCTGAACACTGAAGCTTTCTTT

D gene: TRBD1
clone size: -
V gene: TRBV27
J gene: TRBJ2-7
CDR3 protein: CASARGPSYEQYF
CDR3 DNA: TGTGCCAGCGCGAGGGGGCCATCCTACGAGCAGTACTTC

D gene: TRBD2
clone size: few
V gene: TRBV4-1
J gene: TRBJ2-7
CDR3 protein: CASSRALAGGGEQYF
CDR3 DNA: TGCGCCAGCAGCCGGGCTCTAGCGGGTGGAGGCGAGCAGTACTTC

D gene: TRBD2
clone size: few
V gene: TRBV19
J gene: TRBJ2-7
CDR3 protein: CASRAGLAGTYEQYF
CDR3 DNA: TGTGCCAGTAGGGCAGGCCTAGCGGGAACCTACGAGCAGTACTTC

D gene: -
clone size: few
V gene: TRBV5-5
J gene: TRBJ2-1
CDR3 protein: CASSLGEGGTGREQFF
CDR3 DNA: TGTGCCAGCAGCTTGGGGGAGGGGGGAACGGGCCGGGAGCAGTTCTTC

D gene: -
clone size: few
V gene: TRBV24-1
J gene: TRBJ1-5
CDR3 protein: CATAEGNQPQHF
CDR3 DNA: TGTGCCACCGCGGAGGGCAATCAGCCCCAGCATTTT

D gene: -
clone size: many
V gene: TRBV2
J gene: TRBJ2-7
CDR3 protein: CASSEGISYEQYF
CDR3 DNA: TGTGCCAGCAGTGAGGGTATCTCCTACGAGCAGTACTTC

D gene: -
clone size: few
V gene: TRBV6-5
J gene: TRBJ1-5
CDR3 protein: CASSYFVRVSNQPQHF
CDR3 DNA: TGTGCCAGCAGTTACTTCGTCAGGGTTAGCAATCAGCCCCAGCATTTT

D gene: TRBD1
clone size: many
V gene: TRBV29-1
J gene: TRBJ2-5
CDR3 protein: CSFRSSDRVGETQYF
CDR3 DNA: TGCAGCTTCAGGTCGTCGGACAGGGTGGGGGAGACCCAGTACTTC

D gene: TRBD2
clone size: many
V gene: TRBV18
J gene: TRBJ2-1
CDR3 protein: CASSPIAGTYNEQFF
CDR3 DNA: TGTGCCAGCTCACCAATAGCGGGAACCTACAATGAGCAGTTCTTC

D gene: -
clone size: few
V gene: TRBV20-1
J gene: TRBJ1-6
CDR3 protein: CSARPPGRNFYNSPLHF
CDR3 DNA: TGCAGTGCTCGGCCCCCGGGACGGAACTTTTATAATTCACCCCTCCACTTT

D gene: TRBD2
clone size: many
V gene: TRBV7-8
J gene: TRBJ2-1
CDR3 protein: CASSLQGTSGSWRGSYNEQFF
CDR3 DNA: TGTGCCAGCAGCTTACAGGGGACTAGCGGGAGCTGGAGGGGCTCCTACAATGAGCAGTTCTTC

D gene: -
clone size: -
V gene: TRBV6-1
J gene: TRBJ1-5
CDR3 protein: CAARSNQPQHF
CDR3 DNA: TGTGCGGCGAGGAGCAATCAGCCCCAGCATTTT

D gene: -
clone size: many
V gene: TRBV29-1
J gene: TRBJ1-2
CDR3 protein: CSVVTRGANYGYTF
CDR3 DNA: TGCAGCGTTGTAACCAGGGGAGCTAACTATGGCTACACCTTC

D gene: TRBD1
clone size: many
V gene: TRBV15
J gene: TRBJ2-1
CDR3 protein: CATSRDGTGGAFNEQFF
CDR3 DNA: TGTGCCACCAGCAGAGATGGCACAGGGGGCGCGTTCAATGAGCAGTTCTTC